A selection of T cell receptor beta chains follows, all from one sample in a study of blood T cell repertoires in COVID-19. Only in-frame clones appear in the TCRdb table, and some are missing; sequencing was by immunoSEQ multiplex PCR. Of about 200,000 clones in the sample, 70% to 90% were seen once. Sequenced sample: peripheral blood. All receptors derive from a man aged 60 to 75 with acute or convalescent COVID-19. Both conserved end residues are part of each CDR3. A D gene is named only where the DNA matches it firmly. Part of the rows lack a size; the others show once, few, many or a class for expanded clones.

J gene: TRBJ2-1
V gene: TRBV7-6
D gene: NA
clone size: NA
CDR3 DNA: TGTGCCAGCAGCTTAGTATCGGGGGTCTACAATGAGCAGTTCTTC
CDR3 protein: CASSLVSGVYNEQFF

J gene: TRBJ2-2
V gene: TRBV2
D gene: NA
clone size: NA
CDR3 DNA: TGTGCCAGCAGAGGGGTTATGAACACCGGGGAGCTGTTTTTT
CDR3 protein: CASRGVMNTGELFF

J gene: TRBJ2-1
V gene: TRBV6-5
D gene: TRBD2
clone size: NA
CDR3 DNA: TGTGCCAGCAGTCCGGGACTAACCTACAATGAGCAGTTCTTC
CDR3 protein: CASSPGLTYNEQFF

J gene: TRBJ1-2
V gene: TRBV18
D gene: TRBD1
clone size: NA
CDR3 DNA: TGTGCCAGCTCACCTATACAGGGGGGCTACACCTTC
CDR3 protein: CASSPIQGGYTF

J gene: TRBJ2-3
V gene: TRBV10-3
D gene: NA
clone size: NA
CDR3 DNA: TGTGCCATCAGTGCGACGGGGATCACAGATACGCAGTATTTT
CDR3 protein: CAISATGITDTQYF

J gene: TRBJ1-3
V gene: TRBV6-5
D gene: NA
clone size: NA
CDR3 DNA: TGTGCCAGCAGGTCGACACGCTCTGGAAACACCATATATTTT
CDR3 protein: CASRSTRSGNTIYF

J gene: TRBJ2-1
V gene: TRBV5-1
D gene: TRBD2
clone size: NA
CDR3 DNA: TGCGCCAGCAGCAGCGGGACTAGCGGTTACAATGAGCAGTTCTTC
CDR3 protein: CASSSGTSGYNEQFF

J gene: TRBJ2-3
V gene: TRBV5-1
D gene: TRBD2
clone size: NA
CDR3 DNA: TGCGCCAGCAACTCGGGACTAGCGGGAAGGGGCCCCGCAGATACGCAGTATTTT
CDR3 protein: CASNSGLAGRGPADTQYF

J gene: TRBJ1-1
V gene: TRBV7-8
D gene: NA
clone size: few
CDR3 DNA: TGTGCCAGCAGCTTACCCCGGAGAATGGCAGGGATGAACACTGAAGCTTTCTTT
CDR3 protein: CASSLPRRMAGMNTEAFF

J gene: TRBJ2-5
V gene: TRBV28
D gene: NA
clone size: NA
CDR3 DNA: TGTGCCAGCGCCCAATTTGGGCGGAGGCAAGAGACCCAGTACTTC
CDR3 protein: CASAQFGRRQETQYF

J gene: TRBJ1-4
V gene: TRBV6-5
D gene: NA
clone size: NA
CDR3 DNA: TGTGCCAGCAGCGCTCACGGGGGGCGTAATGAAAAACTGTTTTTT
CDR3 protein: CASSAHGGRNEKLFF

J gene: TRBJ1-1
V gene: TRBV7-9
D gene: NA
clone size: NA
CDR3 DNA: TGTGCCAGCAGCTTAGTGGGGGCTGCTGAAGCTTTCTTT
CDR3 protein: CASSLVGAAEAFF

J gene: TRBJ2-4
V gene: TRBV18
D gene: TRBD2
clone size: NA
CDR3 DNA: TGTGCCAGCTCACCAGGAATAGCGGGTGACATTCAGTACTTC
CDR3 protein: CASSPGIAGDIQYF

J gene: TRBJ2-1
V gene: TRBV19
D gene: TRBD2
clone size: NA
CDR3 DNA: TGTGCCAGTAGTATACTAGCGGGGGTCAATGAGCAGTTCTTC
CDR3 protein: CASSILAGVNEQFF

J gene: TRBJ2-7
V gene: TRBV19
D gene: NA
clone size: NA
CDR3 DNA: TGTGCCAGTAGGCTATCAGGTACGAGCTCCTACGAGCAGTACTTC
CDR3 protein: CASRLSGTSSYEQYF

J gene: TRBJ1-4
V gene: TRBV19
D gene: TRBD1
clone size: NA
CDR3 DNA: TGTGCCAGTAGTATAGTGGACAGGGCAACTAATGAAAAACTGTTTTTT
CDR3 protein: CASSIVDRATNEKLFF

J gene: TRBJ2-5
V gene: TRBV18
D gene: NA
clone size: NA
CDR3 DNA: TGTGCCAGCTCACCACAGGTTCAAGGGAGGCAAGAGACCCAGTACTTC
CDR3 protein: CASSPQVQGRQETQYF

J gene: TRBJ1-4
V gene: TRBV5-1
D gene: NA
clone size: few
CDR3 DNA: TGCGCCAGCAGCTTGGGCACAGGGATGTATGAAAAACTGTTTTTT
CDR3 protein: CASSLGTGMYEKLFF

J gene: TRBJ2-2
V gene: TRBV7-2
D gene: NA
clone size: NA
CDR3 DNA: TGTGCCAGCAGCTTTTTGACCCAGGGGGGGGAGCTGTTTTTT
CDR3 protein: CASSFLTQGGELFF

J gene: TRBJ2-5
V gene: TRBV7-3
D gene: TRBD2
clone size: NA
CDR3 DNA: TGTGCCAGCAGCGTTGATCAGGGAGGGAAAGAGACCCAGTACTTC
CDR3 protein: CASSVDQGGKETQYF

J gene: TRBJ2-1
V gene: TRBV5-1
D gene: TRBD2
clone size: NA
CDR3 DNA: TGCGCCAGCAGCTTTGGGGGGGTATGGTCCTACAATGAGCAGTTCTTC
CDR3 protein: CASSFGGVWSYNEQFF

J gene: TRBJ2-2
V gene: TRBV18
D gene: TRBD2
clone size: NA
CDR3 DNA: TGTGCCAGCTCACAACCGGGACTACTGAACACCGGGGAGCTGTTTTTT
CDR3 protein: CASSQPGLLNTGELFF

J gene: TRBJ2-2
V gene: TRBV5-4
D gene: TRBD1
clone size: NA
CDR3 DNA: TGTGCCAGCAGCTCCGGGGACAGGAACACCGGGGAGCTGTTTTTT
CDR3 protein: CASSSGDRNTGELFF

J gene: TRBJ1-1
V gene: TRBV5-1
D gene: NA
clone size: NA
CDR3 DNA: TGCGCCAGCAGCTTGCGGGGCAGGGGAGGGGCTGAAGCTTTCTTT
CDR3 protein: CASSLRGRGGAEAFF

J gene: TRBJ2-7
V gene: TRBV27
D gene: TRBD1
clone size: NA
CDR3 DNA: TGTGCCAGCAGTCCAAGGACAGGGTACGAGCAGTACTTC
CDR3 protein: CASSPRTGYEQYF

J gene: TRBJ2-7
V gene: TRBV7-2
D gene: NA
clone size: NA
CDR3 DNA: TGTGCCAGCAGCTTACAGTCCTACGAGCAGTACTTC
CDR3 protein: CASSLQSYEQYF

J gene: TRBJ2-7
V gene: TRBV19
D gene: NA
clone size: NA
CDR3 DNA: TGTGCCAGTAGTCAGCGGTCAGGGGAAGTGTACGAGCAGTACTTC
CDR3 protein: CASSQRSGEVYEQYF

J gene: TRBJ1-5
V gene: TRBV24-1
D gene: NA
clone size: NA
CDR3 DNA: TGTGCCACCAGTGATCAGCTAAGCGGGCAGCCCCAGCATTTT
CDR3 protein: CATSDQLSGQPQHF

J gene: TRBJ1-5
V gene: TRBV15
D gene: NA
clone size: NA
CDR3 DNA: TGTGCCACCACAGGGGATAGCAATCAGCCCCAGCATTTT
CDR3 protein: CATTGDSNQPQHF

J gene: TRBJ2-7
V gene: TRBV2
D gene: NA
clone size: NA
CDR3 DNA: TGTGCCAGCACCAAGGGGATCCCCGAGCAGTACTTC
CDR3 protein: CASTKGIPEQYF

J gene: TRBJ2-7
V gene: TRBV30
D gene: TRBD2
clone size: NA
CDR3 DNA: TGTGCCTGGAGTTCGGGGACTAGCGGGACTTACGAGCAGTACTTC
CDR3 protein: CAWSSGTSGTYEQYF

J gene: TRBJ2-3
V gene: TRBV28
D gene: TRBD2
clone size: NA
CDR3 DNA: TGTGCCAGTCAGACCTATAGCGGGGGGGGCACAGATACGCAGTATTTT
CDR3 protein: CASQTYSGGGTDTQYF

J gene: TRBJ2-7
V gene: TRBV3-1/TRBV3-2
D gene: TRBD1
clone size: many
CDR3 DNA: TGTGCCAGCAGCCAAGTGACAGGGGGCCACGAGCAGTACTTC
CDR3 protein: CASSQVTGGHEQYF

J gene: TRBJ2-3
V gene: TRBV27
D gene: TRBD1
clone size: NA
CDR3 DNA: TGTGCCAGCAGTTTAACACAGGGGTGGTCGGATACGCAGTATTTT
CDR3 protein: CASSLTQGWSDTQYF

J gene: TRBJ1-5
V gene: TRBV28
D gene: TRBD1
clone size: NA
CDR3 DNA: TGTGCCAGCAGGGCCGGGACAGGGAAAAGTCAGCCCCAGCATTTT
CDR3 protein: CASRAGTGKSQPQHF

J gene: TRBJ2-1
V gene: TRBV6-1
D gene: TRBD2
clone size: NA
CDR3 DNA: TGTGCCAGCAATGAACAATGGGGGGGAATTGATCGTAAGGGGAAGCAGTTCTTC
CDR3 protein: CASNEQWGGIDRKGKQFF

J gene: TRBJ2-3
V gene: TRBV19
D gene: TRBD2
clone size: few
CDR3 DNA: TGTGCCAGTCAGACTAGCGGCACAGATACGCAGTATTTT
CDR3 protein: CASQTSGTDTQYF

J gene: TRBJ2-3
V gene: TRBV15
D gene: TRBD1
clone size: NA
CDR3 DNA: TGTGCCACCACGGACAGGGCAACAGATACGCAGTATTTT
CDR3 protein: CATTDRATDTQYF

J gene: TRBJ2-7
V gene: TRBV10-3
D gene: TRBD1
clone size: NA
CDR3 DNA: TGTGCCATCAGTGGCAGGGGGCTGGCCTACGAGCAGTACTTC
CDR3 protein: CAISGRGLAYEQYF

J gene: TRBJ2-2
V gene: TRBV7-2
D gene: TRBD2
clone size: NA
CDR3 DNA: TGTGCCAGCAGCCCCACTAGCGGGAGTGTCACCGGGGAGCTGTTTTTT
CDR3 protein: CASSPTSGSVTGELFF

J gene: TRBJ2-1
V gene: TRBV2
D gene: NA
clone size: NA
CDR3 DNA: TGTGCCAGCAGTGAAAAGCGGACAGTCAATGAGCAGTTCTTC
CDR3 protein: CASSEKRTVNEQFF

J gene: TRBJ2-3
V gene: TRBV4-2
D gene: NA
clone size: NA
CDR3 DNA: TGTGCCAGCAGCCTAATAGGCGGGAGCACAGATACGCAGTATTTT
CDR3 protein: CASSLIGGSTDTQYF

J gene: TRBJ2-3
V gene: TRBV19
D gene: TRBD2
clone size: NA
CDR3 DNA: TGTGCCAGTAGGGGGACTAGCGGGCGGCCCGGCACAGATACGCAGTATTTT
CDR3 protein: CASRGTSGRPGTDTQYF

J gene: TRBJ1-1
V gene: TRBV3-1/TRBV3-2
D gene: TRBD1
clone size: NA
CDR3 DNA: TGTGCCAGCAGTGACAGGGGGCTACAGACTGAAGCTTTCTTT
CDR3 protein: CASSDRGLQTEAFF

J gene: TRBJ1-1
V gene: TRBV7-8
D gene: TRBD1
clone size: once
CDR3 DNA: TGTGCCAGCAGATATATGGGCAGGGGGGACACTGAAGCTTTCTTT
CDR3 protein: CASRYMGRGDTEAFF

J gene: TRBJ1-2
V gene: TRBV9
D gene: TRBD1
clone size: NA
CDR3 DNA: TGTGCCAGCAGCGTACCCCGGACAGGGGACTATGGCTACACCTTC
CDR3 protein: CASSVPRTGDYGYTF

J gene: TRBJ2-7
V gene: TRBV29-1
D gene: NA
clone size: NA
CDR3 DNA: TGCAGCGTTGCTCTAGGGGCCCTCGACGAGCAGTACTTC
CDR3 protein: CSVALGALDEQYF

J gene: TRBJ2-3
V gene: TRBV28
D gene: TRBD2
clone size: NA
CDR3 DNA: TGTGCCAGCACCTGGGGGAGCGGGAGTTTAGATACGCAGTATTTT
CDR3 protein: CASTWGSGSLDTQYF

J gene: TRBJ1-4
V gene: TRBV7-9
D gene: NA
clone size: NA
CDR3 DNA: TGTGCCAGCAGCCTACCATTTTCTTCGGATGAAAAACTGTTTTTT
CDR3 protein: CASSLPFSSDEKLFF

J gene: TRBJ1-5
V gene: TRBV19
D gene: TRBD1
clone size: NA
CDR3 DNA: TGTGCCAGTAGTGACGGACAGGTCAATCAGCCCCAGCATTTT
CDR3 protein: CASSDGQVNQPQHF

J gene: TRBJ2-5
V gene: TRBV12-3/TRBV12-4
D gene: TRBD1
clone size: NA
CDR3 DNA: TGTGCCAGTCGACAGGGGGCCGGCGAGACCCAGTACTTC
CDR3 protein: CASRQGAGETQYF

J gene: TRBJ2-1
V gene: TRBV7-2
D gene: NA
clone size: NA
CDR3 DNA: TGTGCCAGCAGCTTAGGACAGCCAGCCTACAATGAGCAGTTCTTC
CDR3 protein: CASSLGQPAYNEQFF

J gene: TRBJ2-6
V gene: TRBV5-1
D gene: NA
clone size: NA
CDR3 DNA: TGCGCCAGCAGCTTGCGGGGGACCTCTGGGGCCAACGTCCTGACTTTC
CDR3 protein: CASSLRGTSGANVLTF

J gene: TRBJ2-1
V gene: TRBV19
D gene: TRBD2
clone size: NA
CDR3 DNA: TGTGCCAGTAGTATACGAGGGAGGGCCGATAATGAGCAGTTCTTC
CDR3 protein: CASSIRGRADNEQFF

J gene: TRBJ2-7
V gene: TRBV11-2
D gene: TRBD1
clone size: NA
CDR3 DNA: TGTGCCAGCAGCTTAGCGGGACAGGGGGCTCGGGAGCAGTACTTC
CDR3 protein: CASSLAGQGAREQYF

J gene: TRBJ2-1
V gene: TRBV6-5
D gene: TRBD1
clone size: NA
CDR3 DNA: TGTGCCAGTTACCGGGACAGGGGGCGAAATGAGCAGTTCTTC
CDR3 protein: CASYRDRGRNEQFF

J gene: TRBJ2-6
V gene: TRBV5-1
D gene: TRBD1
clone size: NA
CDR3 DNA: TGCGCCAGCACCAGGGACAGGGCATCGGGGGCCAACGTCCTGACTTTC
CDR3 protein: CASTRDRASGANVLTF